This T cell receptor (beta chain) stems from a study of beta chain features in type 1 diabetes. A heparinised blood draw that averaged about 120 mL was obtained once from each donor. Since all of the isolated RNA was reverse transcribed, expressed TCRB transcripts were what got sequenced. TCRdb keeps only in-frame clones here, not all; method: immunoSEQ multiplex PCR. The data contain roughly 300,000 clones, 11% to 15% of them singletons. Regarding the study as a whole: Shortening of TCRB CDR3s, moderate but significant, appeared in all four CD4+ subsets of Type 1 diabetes patients. VDJ junctions in type 1 diabetes patients carried more deletions and fewer insertions. Naive, central memory and regulatory TCRB repertoires appeared more similar among patients than healthy donors.

The CDR3 is made up of 17 amino acids. The germline V gene encodes CDR1 MNHNS and CDR2 SASEGT. V shed 4 bases and J shed 3 bases, with 16 bases lying between them. This clone was seen a handful of times. Its cognate antigen is unknown. Sequencing was done on a sample of central memory CD4+ T cells from blood. The chain carries TRBV6-1 and TRBJ2-6, with D hard to call. This clonotype originated in a man aged 30-40 years in good health. The CDR3 loop is CASSVQRQGSGANVLTF. CDR3 bases: TGTGCCAGCAGTGTGCAGAGACAAGGTAGTGGGGCCAACGTCCTGACTTTC.